A selection of T cell receptor beta chains follows, all from one sample in a study of T cells in Graves' hyperthyroidism and ophthalmopathy. One entry per CDR3 protein, called by TCRdb with MiXCR from the multiplex PCR reads. Here the sample spans hundreds of thousands of distinct CDR3 sequences, about 15% being singletons. The specimen was blood. The receptors shown here come from a woman aged 40 to 55 with Graves' hyperthyroidism. Each CDR3 is given with its conserved first and last residue. Each record gives: J gene, clone size, D gene, V gene, CDR3 protein, CDR3 DNA. The D gene is left open where the match is weak. Some rows have no size entry. The others give once, few or many, or a class for an expanded clone.

J: TRBJ2-1
size: many
D: .
V: TRBV7-3
CDR3: CASSLISGFDNEQFF
DNA: TGTGCCAGCAGCTTAATTTCGGGGTTCGACAATGAGCAGTTCTTC

J: TRBJ2-7
size: .
D: .
V: TRBV6-5
CDR3: CASSYSGAYEQYF
DNA: TGTGCCAGCAGTTACTCTGGGGCCTACGAGCAGTACTTC

J: TRBJ2-7
size: .
D: TRBD2
V: TRBV11-3
CDR3: CASSLATSGSSNEQFF
DNA: TGTGCCAGCAGCTTAGCGACCAGCGGGAGCTCCAATGAGCAGTTCTTT

J: TRBJ1-2
size: .
D: TRBD1
V: TRBV29-1
CDR3: CSVDTGTGYGYTF
DNA: TGCAGCGTTGATACCGGGACAGGCTATGGCTACACCTTC

J: TRBJ1-2
size: many
D: .
V: TRBV29-1
CDR3: CSYLQGNGYTF
DNA: TGCAGCTACCTTCAGGGTAATGGCTACACCTTC

J: TRBJ1-3
size: few
D: .
V: TRBV6-5
CDR3: CASSFQGPGDTIYF
DNA: TGTGCCAGCAGTTTCCAGGGTCCTGGAGACACCATATATTTT

J: TRBJ2-3
size: many
D: .
V: TRBV12-3/TRBV12-4
CDR3: CASSLKGLSTDTQYF
DNA: TGTGCCAGCAGTTTGAAGGGGCTGAGCACAGATACGCAGTATTTT

J: TRBJ1-1
size: few
D: .
V: TRBV9
CDR3: CASSVGAGAAAEAFF
DNA: TGTGCCAGCAGCGTAGGTGCCGGCGCAGCAGCTGAAGCTTTCTTT

J: TRBJ2-7
size: many
D: .
V: TRBV20-1
CDR3: CSASGLKYEQYF
DNA: TGCAGTGCTAGCGGCTTGAAGTACGAGCAGTACTTC

J: TRBJ1-1
size: few
D: .
V: TRBV20-1
CDR3: CSARGSPNTEAFF
DNA: TGCAGTGCTAGAGGATCCCCCAACACTGAAGCTTTCTTT

J: TRBJ2-5
size: many
D: .
V: TRBV7-2
CDR3: CASSLNLAGETQYF
DNA: TGTGCCAGCAGCTTAAATCTAGCAGGAGAGACCCAGTACTTC

J: TRBJ2-1
size: many
D: .
V: TRBV20-1
CDR3: CSPYGGVNEQFF
DNA: TGCAGTCCCTACGGAGGGGTGAATGAGCAGTTCTTC

J: TRBJ2-2
size: many
D: .
V: TRBV7-8
CDR3: CASSGAGRTGELFF
DNA: TGTGCCAGCAGCGGAGCAGGGAGAACCGGGGAGCTGTTTTTT

J: TRBJ2-7
size: many
D: .
V: TRBV5-6
CDR3: CASSLQQKSYEQYF
DNA: TGTGCCAGCAGCTTGCAGCAGAAATCATACGAGCAGTACTTC

J: TRBJ1-2
size: many
D: .
V: TRBV28
CDR3: CASSTPAGYGYTF
DNA: TGTGCCAGCAGCACCCCCGCAGGCTATGGCTACACCTTC

J: TRBJ2-1
size: many
D: .
V: TRBV20-1
CDR3: CSALHDVALNEQFF
DNA: TGCAGTGCCCTTCACGACGTAGCTCTCAATGAGCAGTTCTTC

J: TRBJ2-5
size: .
D: .
V: TRBV9
CDR3: CASSVGYF
DNA: TGTGCCAGCAGCGTAGGGTACTTC

J: TRBJ1-3
size: .
D: .
V: TRBV19
CDR3: CASKLASSSGNTIYF
DNA: TGTGCCAGTAAACTGGCCTCGAGCTCTGGAAACACCATATATTTT

J: TRBJ2-7
size: many
D: TRBD1
V: TRBV28
CDR3: CASSLQGVTYEQYF
DNA: TGTGCCAGCAGCCTACAGGGGGTGACCTACGAGCAGTACTTC

J: TRBJ1-4
size: many
D: .
V: TRBV20-1
CDR3: CSAGAWDPTNEKLFF
DNA: TGCAGTGCTGGAGCATGGGATCCGACTAATGAAAAACTGTTTTTT

J: TRBJ2-1
size: .
D: .
V: TRBV20-1
CDR3: CSARDPGTEQFF
DNA: TGCAGTGCTAGAGATCCGGGGACTGAGCAGTTCTTC

J: TRBJ1-4
size: .
D: .
V: TRBV6-1
CDR3: CASSSSPLEQGGREKLFF
DNA: TGTGCCAGCAGTTCCAGTCCTCTCGAGCAGGGCGGGCGGGAAAAACTGTTTTTT

J: TRBJ2-2
size: many
D: .
V: TRBV7-9
CDR3: CASSPTAGELFF
DNA: TGTGCCAGCAGCCCTACCGCCGGGGAGCTGTTTTTT

J: TRBJ1-2
size: .
D: .
V: TRBV19
CDR3: CAVGFKRPGEGYGYTF
DNA: TGTGCCGTGGGGTTCAAAAGACCCGGGGAGGGGTATGGCTACACCTTC

J: TRBJ2-1
size: many
D: .
V: TRBV7-2
CDR3: CASRKPATNEQFF
DNA: TGTGCCAGCAGGAAGCCCGCAACCAATGAGCAGTTCTTC

J: TRBJ1-3
size: many
D: .
V: TRBV12-3/TRBV12-4
CDR3: CASSTGNGDTIYF
DNA: TGTGCCAGCAGTACCGGGAATGGTGACACCATATATTTT

J: TRBJ1-2
size: many
D: TRBD1
V: TRBV11-1
CDR3: CASSRGTGGPYGYTF
DNA: TGTGCCAGCAGCCGCGGGACAGGGGGCCCCTATGGCTACACCTTC

J: TRBJ1-1
size: .
D: .
V: TRBV9
CDR3: CASSVGSRGNTEAFF
DNA: TGTGCCAGCAGCGTTGGGTCCAGGGGAAACACTGAAGCTTTCTTT

J: TRBJ1-4
size: few
D: .
V: TRBV19
CDR3: CASSGQAYTPYEKLFF
DNA: TGTGCCAGTAGTGGGCAGGCCTACACCCCTTATGAAAAACTGTTTTTT

J: TRBJ2-1
size: .
D: TRBD1
V: TRBV7-8
CDR3: CASRTRQGVYNEQFF
DNA: TGTGCCAGCAGAACTAGACAGGGTGTCTACAATGAGCAGTTCTTC

J: TRBJ2-7
size: .
D: TRBD2
V: TRBV12-3/TRBV12-4
CDR3: CASRHMLAGDEQYF
DNA: TGTGCCAGCAGACACATGTTAGCGGGAGACGAGCAGTACTTC

J: TRBJ2-7
size: few
D: TRBD2
V: TRBV30
CDR3: CAWSSGTHLSYEQYF
DNA: TGTGCCTGGAGTAGCGGGACCCACCTTTCCTACGAGCAGTACTTC

J: TRBJ2-2
size: .
D: .
V: TRBV6-1
CDR3: CASSELFGGYGELFF
DNA: TGTGCCAGCAGTGAATTGTTCGGGGGATACGGGGAGCTGTTTTTT

J: TRBJ1-5
size: few
D: .
V: TRBV6-1
CDR3: CASTHFRGEGGGNQPQHF
DNA: TGTGCCAGCACCCACTTCAGGGGAGAGGGGGGTGGGAATCAGCCCCAGCATTTT

J: TRBJ2-7
size: many
D: TRBD2
V: TRBV28
CDR3: CASSPASGALYEQYF
DNA: TGTGCCAGCAGCCCCGCTAGCGGGGCATTGTACGAGCAGTACTTC

J: TRBJ2-6
size: .
D: TRBD2
V: TRBV4-1
CDR3: CASSPSGLAGAVGANVLTF
DNA: TGCGCCAGCAGCCCCTCGGGACTAGCGGGAGCCGTCGGGGCCAACGTCCTGACTTTC

J: TRBJ2-1
size: many
D: .
V: TRBV5-1
CDR3: CASSTGGTNEQFF
DNA: TGCGCCAGCAGCACTGGTGGGACGAATGAGCAGTTCTTC

J: TRBJ2-2
size: few
D: .
V: TRBV27
CDR3: CASSYTTGNTGELFF
DNA: TGTGCCAGCAGTTACACGACAGGGAACACCGGGGAGCTGTTTTTT

J: TRBJ2-1
size: .
D: .
V: TRBV4-2
CDR3: CASSQDPRGGDNEQFF
DNA: TGTGCCAGCAGCCAAGACCCGAGAGGTGGGGACAATGAGCAGTTCTTC

J: TRBJ2-5
size: many
D: TRBD2
V: TRBV11-3
CDR3: CASSLRLAGDQETQYF
DNA: TGTGCCAGCAGCCTCCGACTAGCGGGAGACCAAGAGACCCAGTACTTC

J: TRBJ1-2
size: once
D: .
V: TRBV28
CDR3: CASSPVGRDNYGYTF
DNA: TGTGCCAGCAGCCCCGTGGGCAGGGATAACTATGGCTACACCTTC

J: TRBJ1-1
size: few
D: .
V: TRBV19
CDR3: CASSISRSAEAFF
DNA: TGTGCCAGTAGTATCAGCAGGAGCGCTGAAGCTTTCTTT

J: TRBJ2-3
size: many
D: .
V: TRBV6-1
CDR3: CASSRQVGDTQYF
DNA: TGTGCCAGCAGTAGACAGGTCGGAGATACGCAGTATTTT

J: TRBJ2-7
size: many
D: TRBD1
V: TRBV28
CDR3: CASRSTGGLGQYF
DNA: TGTGCCAGCAGATCGACAGGGGGCCTTGGGCAGTACTTC

J: TRBJ2-7
size: many
D: .
V: TRBV2
CDR3: CASSGRSSYEQYF
DNA: TGTGCCAGCAGTGGGCGGAGCTCCTACGAGCAGTACTTC

J: TRBJ2-3
size: many
D: .
V: TRBV11-3
CDR3: CASSLPPSDPSTDTQYF
DNA: TGTGCCAGCAGCTTACCGCCTAGCGACCCTAGCACAGATACGCAGTATTTT

J: TRBJ2-2
size: few
D: .
V: TRBV27
CDR3: CASSPTLGGTGELFF
DNA: TGTGCCAGCAGTCCAACTTTAGGGGGTACCGGGGAGCTGTTTTTT

J: TRBJ2-1
size: many
D: TRBD1
V: TRBV20-1
CDR3: CSAIWGQAFGEQFF
DNA: TGCAGTGCTATTTGGGGACAGGCCTTTGGAGAGCAGTTCTTC

J: TRBJ1-1
size: .
D: .
V: TRBV10-3
CDR3: CAITQGKNTEAFF
DNA: TGTGCCATCACCCAAGGGAAGAACACTGAAGCTTTCTTT

J: TRBJ2-3
size: few
D: .
V: TRBV28
CDR3: CASSFTYITRTDTQYF
DNA: TGTGCCAGCAGTTTCACGTACATAACCCGCACAGATACGCAGTATTTT

J: TRBJ1-1
size: many
D: .
V: TRBV20-1
CDR3: CSAPTEINTEAFF
DNA: TGCAGTGCTCCGACAGAGATCAACACTGAAGCTTTCTTT

J: TRBJ2-7
size: .
D: TRBD2
V: TRBV4-1
CDR3: CASSQASSGVSYEQYF
DNA: TGCGCCAGCAGCCAAGCATCTAGCGGAGTCTCCTACGAGCAGTACTTC

J: TRBJ2-6
size: few
D: .
V: TRBV30
CDR3: CACKPGAHRIGANVLTF
DNA: TGTGCCTGCAAGCCGGGGGCTCATCGGATCGGGGCCAACGTCCTGACTTTC